This TCR beta chain was obtained from a study of blood T cells in healthy people across ages. With a J-beta primer mix and a sample-barcoded 5' primer, a second PCR ran 7 to 11 cycles. TCRdb redid the calling of the 5' RACE reads with MiXCR, one entry per CDR3 protein. Of hundreds of thousands of distinct CDR3 sequences listed, 25% are singletons. In germline, CDR1 is ENHRY, CDR2 SYGVKD. The CDR3 is made up of 17 amino acids. The trim removed 8 bases at V and 1 base at J, leaving 13 bases unmatched. Another study also made use of these data, one on T cells of mothers and their children.

The chain carries TRBV10-3 and TRBJ2-3, with 9 bases lining up with TRBD1. The receptor was derived from a boy younger than 18 in good health. Input material: blood. For the CDR3, the DNA is TGTGCCATCGGTGGGACAGGGACTATCGACGGCACAGATACGCAGTATTTT. It is translated as CAIGGTGTIDGTDTQYF.